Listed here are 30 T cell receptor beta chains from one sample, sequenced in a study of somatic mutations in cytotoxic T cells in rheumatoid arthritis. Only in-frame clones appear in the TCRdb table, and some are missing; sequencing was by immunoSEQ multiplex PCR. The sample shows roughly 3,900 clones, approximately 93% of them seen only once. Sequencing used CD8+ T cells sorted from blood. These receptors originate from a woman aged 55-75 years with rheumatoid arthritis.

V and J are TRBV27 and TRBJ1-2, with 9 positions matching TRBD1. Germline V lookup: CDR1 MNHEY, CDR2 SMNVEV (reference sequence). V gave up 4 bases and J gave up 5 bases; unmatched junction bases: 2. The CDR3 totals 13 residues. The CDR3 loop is CASSYGQGYGYTF. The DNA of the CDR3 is TGTGCCAGCAGTTACGGACAGGGGTATGGCTACACCTTC.

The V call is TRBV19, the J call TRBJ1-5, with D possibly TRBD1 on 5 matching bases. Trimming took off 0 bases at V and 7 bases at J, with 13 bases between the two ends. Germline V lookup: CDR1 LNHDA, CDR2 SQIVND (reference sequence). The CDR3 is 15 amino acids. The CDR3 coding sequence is TGTGCCAGTAGTATAGAAGGTCAGGGCACACAGCCCCAGCATTTT. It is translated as CASSIEGQGTQPQHF.

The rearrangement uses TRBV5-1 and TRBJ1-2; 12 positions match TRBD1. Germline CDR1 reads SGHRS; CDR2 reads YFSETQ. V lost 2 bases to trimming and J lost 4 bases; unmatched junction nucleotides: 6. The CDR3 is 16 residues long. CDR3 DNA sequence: TGCGCCAGCAGCTTAGGGGACAGGGGGCTTCTCTATGGCTACACCTTC. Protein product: CASSLGDRGLLYGYTF. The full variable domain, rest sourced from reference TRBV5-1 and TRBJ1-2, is KAGVTQTPRYLIKTRGQQVTLSCSPISGHRSVSWYQQTPGQGLQFLFEYFSETQRNKGNFPGRFSGRQFSNSRSEMNVSTLELGDSALYLCASSLGDRGLLYGYTFGSGTRLTVV.

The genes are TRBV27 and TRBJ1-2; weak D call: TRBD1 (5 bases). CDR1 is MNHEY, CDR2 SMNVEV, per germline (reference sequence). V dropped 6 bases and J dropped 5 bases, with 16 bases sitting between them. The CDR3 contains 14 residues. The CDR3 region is CASSAYPRDYGYTF. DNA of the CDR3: TGTGCCAGCAGCGCCTACCCCAGGGATTATGGCTACACCTTC.

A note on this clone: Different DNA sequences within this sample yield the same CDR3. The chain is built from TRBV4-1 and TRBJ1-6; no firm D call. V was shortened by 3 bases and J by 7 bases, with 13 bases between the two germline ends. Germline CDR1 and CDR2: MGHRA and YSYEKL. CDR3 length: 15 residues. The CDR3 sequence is CASSQDGGGNSPLHF. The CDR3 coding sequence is TGCGCCAGCAGCCAGGATGGCGGCGGGAATTCACCCCTCCACTTT.

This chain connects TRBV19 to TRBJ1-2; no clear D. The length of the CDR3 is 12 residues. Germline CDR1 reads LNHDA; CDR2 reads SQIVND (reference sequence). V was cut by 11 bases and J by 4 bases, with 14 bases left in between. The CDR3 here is CALFQDPYGYTF. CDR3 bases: TGTGCCCTATTTCAGGATCCCTATGGCTACACCTTC.

The CDR3 loop reads CAISEPISGTGALLNYGYTF. As DNA, the CDR3 is TGTGCCATCAGTGAACCTATCTCCGGGACAGGGGCCCTCTTAAACTATGGCTACACCTTC. The rearrangement uses TRBV10-3 and TRBJ1-2, with TRBD1 matching over 10 bases. J gave up 2 bases and V 3 bases, and 18 bases lay outside the gene matches. CDR1 ENHRY and CDR2 SYGVKD come from the germline V gene. The CDR3 consists of 20 residues.

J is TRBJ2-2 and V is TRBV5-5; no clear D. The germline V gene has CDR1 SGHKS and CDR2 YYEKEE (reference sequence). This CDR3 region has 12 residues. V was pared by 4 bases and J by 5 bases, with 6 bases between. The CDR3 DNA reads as TGTGCCAGCAGCGACAATACCGGGGAGCTGTTTTTT. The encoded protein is CASSDNTGELFF.

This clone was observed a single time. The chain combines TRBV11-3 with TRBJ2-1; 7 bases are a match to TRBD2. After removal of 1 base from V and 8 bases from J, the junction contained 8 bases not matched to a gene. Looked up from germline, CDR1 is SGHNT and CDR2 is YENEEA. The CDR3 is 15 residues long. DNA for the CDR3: TGTGCCAGCAGCTTAGGGGCGGGAGTCGGCCATGAGCAGTTCTTC. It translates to CASSLGAGVGHEQFF. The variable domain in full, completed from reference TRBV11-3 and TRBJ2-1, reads EAGVVQSPRYKIIEKKQPVAFWCNPISGHNTLYWYLQNLGQGPELLIRYENEEAVDDSQLPKDRFSAERLKGVDSTLKIQPAELGDSAVYLCASSLGAGVGHEQFFGPGTRLTVL.

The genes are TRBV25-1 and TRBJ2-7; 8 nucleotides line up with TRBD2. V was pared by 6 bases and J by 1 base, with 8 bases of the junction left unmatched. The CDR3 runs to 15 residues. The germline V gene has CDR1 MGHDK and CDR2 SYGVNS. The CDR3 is CASSGEREWSYEQYF. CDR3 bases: TGTGCCAGCAGCGGTGAGCGGGAGTGGTCCTACGAGCAGTACTTC.

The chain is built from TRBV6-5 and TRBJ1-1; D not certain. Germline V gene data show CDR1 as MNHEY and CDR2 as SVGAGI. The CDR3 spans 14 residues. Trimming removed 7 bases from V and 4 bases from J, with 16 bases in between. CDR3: CASTLSGEGTEAFF. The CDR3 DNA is TGTGCCAGCACCCTAAGCGGGGAGGGCACTGAAGCTTTCTTT.

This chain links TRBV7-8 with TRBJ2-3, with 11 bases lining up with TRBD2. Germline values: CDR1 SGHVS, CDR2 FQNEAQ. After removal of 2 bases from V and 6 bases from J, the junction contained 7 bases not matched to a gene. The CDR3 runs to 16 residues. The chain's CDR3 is CASSLRLAGSPDTQYF. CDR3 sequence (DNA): TGTGCCAGCAGCTTACGACTAGCGGGGTCCCCGGATACGCAGTATTTT. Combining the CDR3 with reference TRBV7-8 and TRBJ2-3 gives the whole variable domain GAGVSQSPRYKVAKRGQDVALRCDPISGHVSLFWYQQALGQGPEFLTYFQNEAQLDKSGLPSDRFFAERPEGSVSTLKIQRTQQEDSAVYLCASSLRLAGSPDTQYFGPGTRLTVL.

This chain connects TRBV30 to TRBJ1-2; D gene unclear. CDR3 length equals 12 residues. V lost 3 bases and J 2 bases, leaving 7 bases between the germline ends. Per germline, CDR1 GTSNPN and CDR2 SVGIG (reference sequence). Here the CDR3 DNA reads TGTGCCTGGAGCAGATCAAACTATGGCTACACCTTC. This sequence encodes CAWSRSNYGYTF.

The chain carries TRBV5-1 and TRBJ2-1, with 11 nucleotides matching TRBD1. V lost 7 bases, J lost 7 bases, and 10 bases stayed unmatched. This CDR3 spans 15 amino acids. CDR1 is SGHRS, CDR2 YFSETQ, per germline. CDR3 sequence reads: CASGPGTGGRNEQFF. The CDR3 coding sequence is TGCGCCAGCGGACCCGGGACAGGGGGTAGGAATGAGCAGTTCTTC.

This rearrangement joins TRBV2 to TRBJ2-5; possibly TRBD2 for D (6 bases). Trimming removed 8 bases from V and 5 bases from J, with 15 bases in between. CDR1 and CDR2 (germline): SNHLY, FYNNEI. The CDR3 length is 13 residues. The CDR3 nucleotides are TGTGCCAGCCTTGGGGGGAACACGGAGACCCAGTACTTC. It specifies CASLGGNTETQYF.

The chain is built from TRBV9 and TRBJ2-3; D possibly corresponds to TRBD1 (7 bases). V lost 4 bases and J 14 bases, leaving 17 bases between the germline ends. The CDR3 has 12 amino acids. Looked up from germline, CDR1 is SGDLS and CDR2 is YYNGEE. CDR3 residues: CASSSGGIPRYF. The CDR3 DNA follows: TGTGCCAGCAGCTCAGGGGGGATTCCGCGGTATTTT.

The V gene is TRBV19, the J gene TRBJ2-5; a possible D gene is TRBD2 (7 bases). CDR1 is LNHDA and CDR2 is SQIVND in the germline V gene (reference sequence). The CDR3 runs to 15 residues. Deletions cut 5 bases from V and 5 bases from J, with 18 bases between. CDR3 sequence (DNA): TGTGCCAGTAGTCCGGGGAGGGGGGCGCGGGAGACCCAGTACTTC. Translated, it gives CASSPGRGARETQYF.

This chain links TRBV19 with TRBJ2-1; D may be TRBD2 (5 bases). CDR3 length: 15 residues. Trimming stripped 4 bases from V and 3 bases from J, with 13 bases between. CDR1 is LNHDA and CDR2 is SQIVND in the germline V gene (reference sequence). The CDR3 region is CASSTTRLVYNEQFF. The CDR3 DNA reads TGTGCCAGTAGTACTACTAGGTTGGTCTACAATGAGCAGTTCTTC.

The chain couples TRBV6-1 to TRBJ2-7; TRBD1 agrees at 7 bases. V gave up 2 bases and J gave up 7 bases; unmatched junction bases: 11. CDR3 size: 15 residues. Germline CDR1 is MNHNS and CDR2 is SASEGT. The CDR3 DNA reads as TGTGCCAGCAGTGAAACGTCGACAGGGTGGGGTGAGCAGTACGTC. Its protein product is CASSETSTGWGEQYV.

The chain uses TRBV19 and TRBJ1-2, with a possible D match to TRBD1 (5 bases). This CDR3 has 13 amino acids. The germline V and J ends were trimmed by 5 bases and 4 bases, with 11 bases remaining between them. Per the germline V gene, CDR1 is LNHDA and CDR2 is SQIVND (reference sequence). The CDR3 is CASSGGFLYGYTF. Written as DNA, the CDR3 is TGTGCCAGTAGTGGGGGGTTTCTCTATGGCTACACCTTC. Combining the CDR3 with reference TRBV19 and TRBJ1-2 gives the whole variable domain DGGITQSPKYLFRKEGQNVTLSCEQNLNHDAMYWYRQDPGQGLRLIYYSQIVNDFQKGDIAEGYSVSREKKESFPLTVTSAQKNPTAFYLCASSGGFLYGYTFGSGTRLTVV.

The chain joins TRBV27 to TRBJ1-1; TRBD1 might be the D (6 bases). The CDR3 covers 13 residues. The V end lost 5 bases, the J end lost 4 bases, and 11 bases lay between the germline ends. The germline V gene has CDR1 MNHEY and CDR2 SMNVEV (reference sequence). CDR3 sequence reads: CASSPGQSTEAFF. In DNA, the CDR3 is TGTGCCAGCAGTCCAGGACAGTCCACTGAAGCTTTCTTT.

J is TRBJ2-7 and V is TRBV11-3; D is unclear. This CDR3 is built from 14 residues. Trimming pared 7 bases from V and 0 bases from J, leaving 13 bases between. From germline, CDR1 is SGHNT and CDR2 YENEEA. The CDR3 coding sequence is TGTGCCAGCACCGAAGTATCGAGCTCCTACGAGCAGTACTTC. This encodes CASTEVSSSYEQYF.

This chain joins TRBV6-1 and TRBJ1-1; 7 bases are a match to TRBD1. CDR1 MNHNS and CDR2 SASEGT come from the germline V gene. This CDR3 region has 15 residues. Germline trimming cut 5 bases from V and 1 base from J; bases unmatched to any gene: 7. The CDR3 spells CASSLAHRGNTEAFF. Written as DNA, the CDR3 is TGTGCCAGCAGTCTAGCACACAGGGGGAACACTGAAGCTTTCTTT.

Here the CDR3 reads CASSLWEGRAYNEQFF. Here the CDR3 DNA reads TGTGCCAGCAGCTTATGGGAGGGCCGGGCCTACAATGAGCAGTTCTTC. The gene calls are TRBV11-3 and TRBJ2-1; TRBD2 matches 7 bases. The CDR3 consists of 16 residues. V was clipped by 2 bases and J by 2 bases; unmatched bases: 6. Per germline, CDR1 SGHNT and CDR2 YENEEA.

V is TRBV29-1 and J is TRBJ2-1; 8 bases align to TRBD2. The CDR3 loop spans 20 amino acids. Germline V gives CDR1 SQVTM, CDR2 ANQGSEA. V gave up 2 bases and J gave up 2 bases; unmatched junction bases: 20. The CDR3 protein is CSVELRTSYSPKWTYNEQFF. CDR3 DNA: TGCAGCGTTGAACTCCGGACTAGCTATTCCCCCAAGTGGACCTACAATGAGCAGTTCTTC.

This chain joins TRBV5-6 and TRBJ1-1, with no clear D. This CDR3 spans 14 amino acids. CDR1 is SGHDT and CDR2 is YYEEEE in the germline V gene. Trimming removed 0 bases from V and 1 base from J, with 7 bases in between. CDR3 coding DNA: TGTGCCAGCAGCTTGGACTTATCGAACACTGAAGCTTTCTTT. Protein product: CASSLDLSNTEAFF.

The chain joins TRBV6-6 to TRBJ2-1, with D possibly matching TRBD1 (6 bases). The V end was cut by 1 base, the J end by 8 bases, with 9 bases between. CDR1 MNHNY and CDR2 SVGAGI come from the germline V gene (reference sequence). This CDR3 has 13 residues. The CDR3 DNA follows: TGTGCCAGCAGTTACTTCAGGGGCTATGAGCAGTTCTTC. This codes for CASSYFRGYEQFF.

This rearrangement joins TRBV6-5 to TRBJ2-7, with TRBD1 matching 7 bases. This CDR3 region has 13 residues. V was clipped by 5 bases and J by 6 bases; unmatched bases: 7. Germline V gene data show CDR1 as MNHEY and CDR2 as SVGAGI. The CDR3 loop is CASSTGAGVEQYV. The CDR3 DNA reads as TGTGCCAGCAGTACAGGGGCAGGGGTCGAGCAGTACGTC.

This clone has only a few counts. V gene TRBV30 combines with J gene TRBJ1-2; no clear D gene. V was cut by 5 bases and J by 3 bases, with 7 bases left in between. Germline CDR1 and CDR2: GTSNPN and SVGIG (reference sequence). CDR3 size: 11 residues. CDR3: CAWGHYYGYTF. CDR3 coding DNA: TGTGCCTGGGGTCACTACTATGGCTACACCTTC.

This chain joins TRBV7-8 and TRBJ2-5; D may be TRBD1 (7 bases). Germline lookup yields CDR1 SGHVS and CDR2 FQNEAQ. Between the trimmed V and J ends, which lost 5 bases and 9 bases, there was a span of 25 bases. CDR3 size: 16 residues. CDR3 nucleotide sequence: TGTGCCAGCAGCCCACTACTCCCGAGGCCAGGGGGGTCCCAGTACTTC. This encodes CASSPLLPRPGGSQYF. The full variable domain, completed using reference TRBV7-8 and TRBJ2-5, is GAGVSQSPRYKVAKRGQDVALRCDPISGHVSLFWYQQALGQGPEFLTYFQNEAQLDKSGLPSDRFFAERPEGSVSTLKIQRTQQEDSAVYLCASSPLLPRPGGSQYFGPGTRLLVL.